The text below deals with one T cell receptor (beta chain). This clone was seen only a few times. Its antigen target is currently unknown. No clone much larger than this one lies a single base away; base qualities are absent. TCRbeta CDR3 regions were amplified from genomic DNA by means of the immunoSEQ Assay, a bias-controlled multiplex PCR. The original methods were these. Nucleated cell counts per sample were estimated from amplification of reference gene primers within the assay. To quantify the absolute abundance of each unique TCRbeta CDR3 rearrangement, sequence reads were collapsed and filtered. For each sample, productive Simpson clonality was calculated as the square root of Simpson's diversity index across productive rearrangements. TCRdb limited this immuneACCESS table to in-frame rearrangements with V and J called. A share of clones is missing; checked studies link under half to unresolved V genes, and the rest is unexplained. V, J and clone size derive from that table, while D and trimming were established from the DNA sequence. The sample contains about 120,000 clones, approximately 89% of them found a single time. The ten largest clones represent roughly 5% of the sample.

Counted from cysteine to phenylalanine, this CDR3 has 12 amino acids. Of all the DNA, just the CDR3 is kept, 36 bases in frame from base 1. A distance of 8 bases separates the germline ends of V and J, which lose 1 base and 7 bases respectively. CDR1 and CDR2 (SGHDT, YYEEEE) derive from the germline V gene. At one collaborating source in Seattle, patients were enrolled during active infection and were followed longitudinally through the course of disease. Collaborating institutions collected whole blood in K2EDTA tubes following their own protocols. For TCRbeta analysis, collaborators shipped samples as frozen whole blood, isolated PBMCs, or DNA extracted from either of those sample types. This specimen belongs to a study of blood T cell repertoires in COVID-19 (dated by TCRdb to 2020 to 2021). Background for the entire study: The collaborator samples originated in the United States, Italy and Spain and spanned the acute and convalescent phases of COVID-19. The prospective study material was composed of cDNA or gDNA derived from T cells, B-cell-depleted T cells, or PBMCs. Deeply sampled blood TCRbeta repertoires from subjects exposed to, actively infected with, or recovered from COVID-19 were included in the dataset. The repertoires were released in a freely available public database intended as a resource for research on the immune response to SARS-CoV-2. Samples came from the ongoing ImmuneRACE study (first 160 participants) plus 1,254 subjects from 6 global collaborators. A de-identified subject ID, COVID-19 status, age in years and sex were almost always included in the sample metadata. Where available, HLA class I and class II types were taken from metadata supplied by the sample provider and were not determined by assay-based typing. Overall study results and their limits: Clinical and demographic metadata were provided uncurated, with the amount varying by source and participant.

The sample taken for sequencing was peripheral blood. This chain joins TRBV5-6 to TRBJ2-5; the D gene is possibly TRBD2, with 6 bases matching. The clonotype originates from a woman aged 55-75 years with COVID-19, enrolled during active disease. The DNA sequence is given as TGTGCCAGCAGCTTGATGGGGGGGACCCAGTACTTC. This is translated as CASSLMGGTQYF.